These 28 T cell receptor beta chains originate from one sample sequenced in a study of blood T cell repertoires in COVID-19. The protocol was immunoSEQ multiplex PCR, while the TCRdb copy is restricted to in-frame clones and leaves out a portion. Of roughly 300,000 clones detected, 92% appear once; the ten largest clones hold approximately 18%. The sample taken for sequencing was PBMCs or T cells enriched from blood (not recorded which). The source is a woman in her twenties or thirties who had recovered from COVID-19.

The chain employs TRBV4-2 and TRBJ2-2, with a possible D match to TRBD1 (5 bases). V dropped 1 base and J dropped 4 bases, with 16 bases sitting between them. Germline loops: CDR1 LGHNA, CDR2 YNFKEQ. The CDR3 has 17 amino acids. In DNA form, the CDR3 reads TGTGCCAGCAGCCAAGGCCCTCAGGCAGGGCGCACCGGGGAGCTGTTTTTT. It is translated as CASSQGPQAGRTGELFF.

The chain uses TRBV19 and TRBJ2-1, with D tentatively TRBD1 (5 bases). The CDR3 is 15 amino acids. Germline V CDR1 and CDR2: LNHDA, SQIVND (reference sequence). Trimming took off 5 bases at V and 0 bases at J, with 11 bases between the two ends. The CDR3 nucleotides are TGTGCCAGTAGTGACACAGGAGACTCCTACAATGAGCAGTTCTTC. Translated, it gives CASSDTGDSYNEQFF.

The chain carries TRBV29-1 and TRBJ2-2, with TRBD2 matching 7 bases. CDR3 size: 12 residues. J gave up 5 bases and V 7 bases, and 4 bases lay outside the gene matches. The germline V gene has CDR1 SQVTM and CDR2 ANQGSEA. CDR3: CSAPGGTGELFF. For the CDR3, the DNA is TGCAGCGCCCCGGGGGGAACCGGGGAGCTGTTTTTT.

The CDR3 spells CASSLKWRTPNVGPYEQYF. The CDR3 DNA reads as TGTGCCAGCAGCTTAAAGTGGAGGACTCCCAATGTTGGGCCTTACGAGCAGTACTTC. The gene calls are TRBV7-2 and TRBJ2-7, with a tentative D call TRBD2 (5 bases). Trimming pared 2 bases from V and 4 bases from J, leaving 27 bases between. CDR1 is SGHTA and CDR2 is FQGNSA in the germline V gene. This CDR3 region has 19 residues. The entire variable domain, with the rest obtained from reference TRBV7-2 and TRBJ2-7, is as follows: GAGVSQSPSNKVTEKGKDVELRCDPISGHTALYWYRQSLGQGLEFLIYFQGNSAPDKSGLPSDRFSAERTGGSVSTLTIQRTQQEDSAVYLCASSLKWRTPNVGPYEQYFGPGTRLTVT.

The gene calls are TRBV11-1 and TRBJ2-7; D call uncertain. The length of the CDR3 is 16 residues. The germline V and J ends were trimmed by 5 bases and 4 bases, with 21 bases remaining between them. Germline CDR1 and CDR2: SGHAT and FQDESV (reference sequence). The DNA of the CDR3 is TGTGCCAGCAGCCCGACCCCCCGAGCAGGTCGATACGAGCAGTACTTC. Amino acid sequence: CASSPTPRAGRYEQYF.

The rearrangement links TRBV11-2 to TRBJ1-2; D unresolved. This CDR3 spans 14 amino acids. V lost 6 bases and J 2 bases, leaving 13 bases between the germline ends. The V gene's germline CDR1 is SGHAT and CDR2 FQNNGV. The CDR3 here is CASRSGHTNYGYTF. DNA of the CDR3: TGTGCCAGCAGATCCGGTCATACCAACTATGGCTACACCTTC.

The chain carries TRBV2 and TRBJ2-3; TRBD1 agrees at 8 bases. The CDR3 totals 14 residues. Germline lookup yields CDR1 SNHLY and CDR2 FYNNEI. V shed 9 bases, J shed 2 bases, and the junction held 7 bases outside the gene matches. Here the CDR3 DNA reads TGTGCCAGTAACGACAGGGGATTCACAGATACGCAGTATTTT. It is translated as CASNDRGFTDTQYF.

The rearrangement joins TRBV6-2 or TRBV6-3 to TRBJ2-1; TRBD2 aligns across 10 bases. J gave up 0 bases and V 4 bases, and 6 bases lay outside the gene matches. The CDR3 is made up of 17 amino acids. Per germline, CDR1 MNHEY and CDR2 SVGEGT. The CDR3 coding sequence is TGTGCCAGCAGTTGGACTAGCGGTACTAGCTCCTACAATGAGCAGTTCTTC. Its protein is CASSWTSGTSSYNEQFF.

The J gene is TRBJ1-1, the V gene TRBV19; 7 nucleotides agree with TRBD1. With V trimmed by 5 bases and J by 0 bases, 6 bases remained unmatched. This CDR3 has 15 residues. CDR1 is LNHDA, CDR2 SQIVND, per germline (reference sequence). The CDR3 sequence is CASSPLTGLNTEAFF. CDR3 DNA sequence: TGTGCCAGTAGTCCGCTGACAGGGTTGAACACTGAAGCTTTCTTT.

This chain joins TRBV3-1 (or the pseudogene TRBV3-2) and TRBJ2-5, with a weak D call TRBD1 (6 bases). The V end was cut by 4 bases, the J end by 1 base, with 10 bases between. There are 14 residues in the CDR3. Germline V gene data show CDR1 as LGHDT and CDR2 as YNNKEL (reference sequence). The CDR3 nucleotides read TGTGCCAGCAGCCGAGGGACACTCCAAGAGACCCAGTACTTC. This sequence encodes CASSRGTLQETQYF.

This CDR3 reads CASSQGGQGYREQYF. As DNA, the CDR3 is TGCGCCAGCAGCCAAGGGGGACAGGGGTATCGCGAGCAGTACTTC. This sequence joins TRBV4-1 and TRBJ2-7; TRBD1 matches 10 bases. CDR3 size: 15 residues. V was clipped by 1 base and J by 6 bases; unmatched bases: 6. Germline V CDR1 and CDR2: MGHRA, YSYEKL.

This clone turned up a few times. The chain employs TRBV5-1 and TRBJ1-2; no definite D call. V was shortened by 0 bases and J by 6 bases, with 9 bases between the two germline ends. The CDR3 is made up of 13 amino acids. The germline V gene encodes CDR1 SGHRS and CDR2 YFSETQ. The CDR3 protein is CASSLGGEDGYTF. CDR3 nucleotide sequence: TGCGCCAGCAGCTTGGGCGGTGAAGATGGCTACACCTTC.

J is TRBJ1-6 and V is TRBV27, with 8 bases that match TRBD1. Germline V CDR1 and CDR2: MNHEY, SMNVEV (reference sequence). The length of the CDR3 is 17 residues. V trimming: 5 bases; J trimming: 10 bases; junction bases outside the gene matches: 16. The CDR3 region is CASSQIGTGPVFSPLHF. CDR3 sequence (DNA): TGTGCCAGCAGTCAAATTGGGACAGGTCCGGTTTTCTCACCCCTCCACTTT.

The chain employs TRBV6-5 and TRBJ2-1, with 11 bases lining up with TRBD2. Germline CDR1 and CDR2: MNHEY and SVGAGI. The CDR3 runs to 15 residues. V shed 8 bases, J shed 5 bases, and the junction held 8 bases outside the gene matches. CDR3 DNA: TGTGCCAGCCGCCTAGGGACTAGCGGCCACAATGAGCAGTTCTTC. Residues: CASRLGTSGHNEQFF.

This clone was counted once. The chain recombines TRBV5-1 with TRBJ2-7; TRBD2 aligns across 11 bases. Losses at the gene ends were 3 bases for V and 0 bases for J; bases not matched to a gene: 8. Germline V CDR1 and CDR2: SGHRS, YFSETQ. The CDR3 spans 17 residues. The CDR3 here is CASSYSGRVGSSYEQYF. The CDR3 DNA sequence: TGCGCCAGCAGCTATAGCGGGAGGGTCGGGAGCTCCTACGAGCAGTACTTC.

This sequence joins TRBV7-3 and TRBJ2-7; possibly TRBD1 for D (5 bases). Trimming removed 4 bases from V and 3 bases from J, with 10 bases in between. The CDR3 covers 13 residues. Germline V gene sequence: CDR1 SGHTA, CDR2 FQGTGA. This CDR3 is CASSSARGYEQYF. The CDR3 DNA reads as TGTGCCAGCAGCTCAGCAAGGGGCTACGAGCAGTACTTC.

The chain recombines TRBV28 with TRBJ2-6; D gene unclear. V lost 6 bases to trimming and J lost 0 bases, with 12 bases between them. Germline V gene sequence: CDR1 MDHEN, CDR2 SYDVKM. The CDR3 spans 16 residues. The CDR3 nucleotides read TGTGCCAGCAGGGAAGTAGGAGACTCTGGGGCCAACGTCCTGACTTTC. It codes for CASREVGDSGANVLTF.

The CDR3 DNA follows: TGTGCCAGCAGTACCGGGACAGGGGGCGCGGACTATGGCTACACCTTC. It is translated as CASSTGTGGADYGYTF. The V call is TRBV28, the J call TRBJ1-2; 12 positions match TRBD1. Germline CDR1 is MDHEN and CDR2 is SYDVKM. Trimming took 5 bases from V and 3 from J; bases not matched to a gene: 7. The CDR3 is made up of 16 amino acids.

The rearrangement uses TRBV28 and TRBJ2-7, with D unclear. CDR3 length: 11 residues. Germline CDR1 reads MDHEN; CDR2 reads SYDVKM. The germline V and J ends were trimmed by 5 bases and 6 bases, with 8 bases remaining between them. In DNA, the CDR3 is TGTGCCAGCAGTGCAGGCCCCGAGCAGTACTTC. Its translation: CASSAGPEQYF.

V usage is TRBV19 and J usage is TRBJ2-1; 7 positions agree with TRBD2. The CDR3 is 12 residues long. The ends lost 7 bases at V and 4 bases at J; junction bases unmatched: 1. The germline gives CDR1 LNHDA, CDR2 SQIVND (reference sequence). CDR3 nucleotides: TGTGCCAGTACTAGCGGTTACAATGAGCAGTTCTTC. Protein: CASTSGYNEQFF.

The chain recombines TRBV15 with TRBJ2-1, with TRBD2 matching 7 bases. The germline V gene has CDR1 LNHNV and CDR2 YYDKDF (reference sequence). Trimming removed 1 base from V and 0 bases from J; junction bases left unmatched: 6. The CDR3 contains 17 residues. The CDR3 sequence: CATSRVGAGVSYNEQFF. CDR3 in DNA: TGTGCCACCAGCAGAGTAGGGGCGGGAGTCTCCTACAATGAGCAGTTCTTC.

Concerning this clone: Other nucleotide sequences in the sample specify the same CDR3. The CDR3 spells CASSLGTGNTEAFF. The CDR3 DNA sequence: TGCGCCAGCAGCTTGGGGACAGGGAACACTGAAGCTTTCTTT. The chain has TRBV5-1 and TRBJ1-1; TRBD1 matches at 7 bases. This CDR3 region has 14 residues. Germline lookup yields CDR1 SGHRS and CDR2 YFSETQ. V lost 0 bases and J lost 1; bases outside the gene matches: 0.

This chain joins TRBV28 and TRBJ1-2; no firm D call. The CDR3 runs to 13 residues. The V gene lost 5 bases and the J gene lost 3 bases, with 10 bases spanning the gap. CDR1 and CDR2 from the germline V gene are MDHEN and SYDVKM. Written as DNA, the CDR3 is TGTGCCAGCAGTACCACAGCCTACTATGGCTACACCTTC. Its protein product is CASSTTAYYGYTF.

The V and J genes are TRBV5-1 and TRBJ1-2; no clear D gene. V dropped 2 bases and J dropped 5 bases, with 10 bases sitting between them. CDR3 size: 13 residues. The V gene's germline CDR1 is SGHRS and CDR2 YFSETQ. CDR3 region: CASSFGQKYGYTF. Written as DNA, the CDR3 is TGCGCCAGCAGCTTTGGGCAGAAGTATGGCTACACCTTC.

The chain links TRBV19 to TRBJ1-1; TRBD1 might be the D (5 bases). The CDR3 loop spans 14 amino acids. V lost 7 bases and J 4 bases, leaving 16 bases between the germline ends. Germline assignment: CDR1 LNHDA and CDR2 SQIVND (reference sequence). CDR3 protein: CASTPPGKGTEAFF. CDR3 sequence (DNA): TGTGCCAGTACCCCTCCAGGGAAGGGCACTGAAGCTTTCTTT.

The rearrangement links TRBV5-1 to TRBJ2-3, with D possibly being TRBD1 (6 bases). V was cut by 4 bases and J by 4 bases, with 10 bases left in between. Germline-derived CDR1 and CDR2 are SGHRS and YFSETQ. CDR3 length: 13 residues. CDR3 protein: CASSPDRPDTQYF. The CDR3 bases are TGCGCCAGCAGCCCCGACAGGCCAGATACGCAGTATTTT.

V usage is TRBV7-8 and J usage is TRBJ1-2; TRBD1 is a possible D gene (6 bases). CDR3 length: 15 residues. V lost 4 bases to trimming and J lost 2 bases, with 14 bases between them. CDR1 is SGHVS and CDR2 is FQNEAQ in the germline V gene. The CDR3 reads CASSSRARGNYGYTF. DNA for the CDR3: TGTGCCAGCAGCTCCCGGGCCAGGGGAAACTATGGCTACACCTTC.

The chain combines TRBV4-1 with TRBJ2-1, with TRBD2 matching over 10 bases. After removal of 3 bases from V and 4 bases from J, the junction contained 6 bases not matched to a gene. Looked up from germline, CDR1 is MGHRA and CDR2 is YSYEKL. The CDR3 extends over 16 amino acids. The DNA for the CDR3 is TGCGCCAGCAGCCATGGTCTAGCGGGAGCTTACAATGAGCAGTTCTTC. The encoded protein is CASSHGLAGAYNEQFF.